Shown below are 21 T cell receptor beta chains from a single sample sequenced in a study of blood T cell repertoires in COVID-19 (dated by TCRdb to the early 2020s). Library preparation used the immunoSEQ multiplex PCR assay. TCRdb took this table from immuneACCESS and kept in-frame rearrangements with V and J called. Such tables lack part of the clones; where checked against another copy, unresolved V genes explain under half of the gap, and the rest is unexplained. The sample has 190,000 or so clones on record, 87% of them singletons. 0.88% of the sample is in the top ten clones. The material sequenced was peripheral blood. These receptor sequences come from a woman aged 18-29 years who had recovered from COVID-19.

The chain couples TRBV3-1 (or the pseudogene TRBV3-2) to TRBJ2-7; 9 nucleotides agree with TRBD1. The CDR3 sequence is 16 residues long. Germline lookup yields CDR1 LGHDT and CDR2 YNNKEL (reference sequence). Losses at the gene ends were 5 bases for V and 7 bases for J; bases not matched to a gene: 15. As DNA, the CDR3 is TGTGCCAGCAGCTACCTTCCGGGACAGGGAGTGCGGGAGCAGTACTTC. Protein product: CASSYLPGQGVREQYF.

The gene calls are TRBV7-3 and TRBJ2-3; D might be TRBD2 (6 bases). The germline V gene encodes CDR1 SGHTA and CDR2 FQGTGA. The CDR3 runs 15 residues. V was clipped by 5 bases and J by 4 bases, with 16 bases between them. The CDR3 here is CASSPGLLSADTQYF. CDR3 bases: TGTGCCAGCAGCCCGGGACTCCTTTCGGCAGATACGCAGTATTTT.

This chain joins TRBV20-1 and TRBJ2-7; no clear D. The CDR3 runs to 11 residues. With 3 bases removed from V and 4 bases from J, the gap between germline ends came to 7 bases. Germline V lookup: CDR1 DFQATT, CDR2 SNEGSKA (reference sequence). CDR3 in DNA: TGCAGTGCTAGCAACACGTACGAGCAGTACGTC. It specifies CSASNTYEQYV.

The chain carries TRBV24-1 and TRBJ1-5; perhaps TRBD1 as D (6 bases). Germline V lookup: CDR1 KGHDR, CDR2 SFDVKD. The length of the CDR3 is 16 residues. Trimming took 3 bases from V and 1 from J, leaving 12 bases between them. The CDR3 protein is CATSDGGRGSNQPQHF. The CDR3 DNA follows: TGTGCCACCAGTGATGGGGGCCGGGGCAGCAATCAGCCCCAGCATTTT.

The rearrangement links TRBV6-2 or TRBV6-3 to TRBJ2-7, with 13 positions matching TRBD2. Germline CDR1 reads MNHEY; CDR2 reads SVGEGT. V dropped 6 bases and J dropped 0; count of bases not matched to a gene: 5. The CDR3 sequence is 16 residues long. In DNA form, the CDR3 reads TGTGCCAGCAGCTCGGGACTAGCGGGGAGCTCCTACGAGCAGTACGTC. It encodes CASSSGLAGSSYEQYV.

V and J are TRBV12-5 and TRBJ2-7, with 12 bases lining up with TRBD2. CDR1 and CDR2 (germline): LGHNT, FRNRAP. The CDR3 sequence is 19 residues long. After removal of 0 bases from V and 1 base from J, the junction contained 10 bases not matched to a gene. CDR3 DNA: TGTGCTAGTGGTTTGGTCACTCTAGCGGGAGGGCCGGAATCCTACGAGCAGTACGTC. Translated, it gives CASGLVTLAGGPESYEQYV.

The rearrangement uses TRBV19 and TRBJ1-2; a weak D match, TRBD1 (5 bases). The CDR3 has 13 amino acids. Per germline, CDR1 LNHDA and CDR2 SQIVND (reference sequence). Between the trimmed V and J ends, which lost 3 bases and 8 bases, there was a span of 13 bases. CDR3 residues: CASSILRDKGYTF. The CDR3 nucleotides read TGTGCCAGTAGTATCCTCAGGGATAAAGGCTACACCTTC.

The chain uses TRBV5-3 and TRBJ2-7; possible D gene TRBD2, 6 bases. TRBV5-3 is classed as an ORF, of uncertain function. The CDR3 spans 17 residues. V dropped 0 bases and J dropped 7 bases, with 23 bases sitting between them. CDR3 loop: CARSLAPGLGGTWEQYV. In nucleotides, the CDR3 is TGTGCCAGAAGCTTGGCTCCCGGCCTAGGAGGGACCTGGGAGCAGTACGTC.

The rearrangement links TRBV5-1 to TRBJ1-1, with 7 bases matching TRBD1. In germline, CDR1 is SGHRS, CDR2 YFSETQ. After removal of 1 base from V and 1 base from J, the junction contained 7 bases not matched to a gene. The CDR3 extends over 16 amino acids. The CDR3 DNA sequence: TGCGCCAGCAGCTTGACCCCCAGGGGGAAGAACACTGAAGCTTTCTTT. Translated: CASSLTPRGKNTEAFF.

The CDR3 sequence: CASSLSGAGNSPLHF. Here the CDR3 DNA reads TGTGCCAGCAGCCTTAGTGGGGCGGGGAATTCACCCCTCCACTTT. J is TRBJ1-6 and V is TRBV9; D may be TRBD1 (5 bases). Trimming shortened V by 4 bases and J by 7 bases, and 15 bases separated the two germline ends. The CDR3 runs 15 residues. CDR1 and CDR2 from the germline V gene are SGDLS and YYNGEE.

CDR3 DNA sequence: TGTGCCAGCAGCTTAGACGCTAGCGGGGGGCCAACATACAATGAGCAGTTCTTC. This translates into CASSLDASGGPTYNEQFF. V gene TRBV7-3 combines with J gene TRBJ2-1, with 11 nucleotides matching TRBD2. The V gene end was trimmed by 2 bases and the J gene end by 4 bases; junction bases not matched to a gene: 10. This CDR3 contains 18 residues. Per germline, CDR1 SGHTA and CDR2 FQGTGA.

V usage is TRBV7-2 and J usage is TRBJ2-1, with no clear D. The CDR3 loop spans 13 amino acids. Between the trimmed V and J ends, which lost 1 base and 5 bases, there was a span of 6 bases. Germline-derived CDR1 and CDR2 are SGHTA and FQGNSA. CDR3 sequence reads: CASSLVANNEQFF. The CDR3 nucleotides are TGTGCCAGCAGCTTAGTGGCCAACAATGAGCAGTTCTTC.

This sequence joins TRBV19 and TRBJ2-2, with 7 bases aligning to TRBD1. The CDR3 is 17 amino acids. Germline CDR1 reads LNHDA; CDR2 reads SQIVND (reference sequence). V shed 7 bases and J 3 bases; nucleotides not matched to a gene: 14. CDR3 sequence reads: CASIPDPGQDYTGELFF. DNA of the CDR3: TGTGCCAGTATCCCCGACCCAGGACAGGACTACACCGGGGAGCTGTTTTTT. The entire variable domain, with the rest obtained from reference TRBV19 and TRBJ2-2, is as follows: DGGITQSPKYLFRKEGQNVTLSCEQNLNHDAMYWYRQDPGQGLRLIYYSQIVNDFQKGDIAEGYSVSREKKESFPLTVTSAQKNPTAFYLCASIPDPGQDYTGELFFGEGSRLTVL.

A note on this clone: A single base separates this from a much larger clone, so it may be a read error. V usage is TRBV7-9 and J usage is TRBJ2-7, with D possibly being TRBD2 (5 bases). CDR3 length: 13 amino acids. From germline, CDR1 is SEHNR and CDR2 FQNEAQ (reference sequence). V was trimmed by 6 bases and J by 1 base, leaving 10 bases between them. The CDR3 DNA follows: TGTGCCAGCAGTTTCCCGGGATCCTACGAGCAGTACTTC. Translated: CASSFPGSYEQYF.

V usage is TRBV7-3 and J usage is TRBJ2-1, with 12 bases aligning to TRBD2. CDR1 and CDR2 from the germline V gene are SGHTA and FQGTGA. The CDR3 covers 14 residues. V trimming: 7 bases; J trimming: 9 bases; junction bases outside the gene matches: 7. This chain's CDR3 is CASKRLAGVGEQFF. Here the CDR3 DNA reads TGTGCCAGCAAGCGACTAGCGGGAGTCGGTGAGCAGTTCTTC.

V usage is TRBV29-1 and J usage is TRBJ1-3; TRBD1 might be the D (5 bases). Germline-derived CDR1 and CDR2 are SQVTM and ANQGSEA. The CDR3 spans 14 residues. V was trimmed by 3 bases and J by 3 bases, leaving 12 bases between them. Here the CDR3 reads CSVDSGGRGNTIYF. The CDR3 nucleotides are TGCAGCGTTGATTCGGGGGGTCGTGGAAACACCATATATTTT. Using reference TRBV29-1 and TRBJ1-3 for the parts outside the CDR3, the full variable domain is SAVISQKPSRDICQRGTSLTIQCQVDSQVTMMFWYRQQPGQSLTLIATANQGSEATYESGFVIDKFPISRPNLTFSTLTVSNMSPEDSSIYLCSVDSGGRGNTIYFGEGSWLTVV.

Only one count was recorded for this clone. The chain's CDR3 is CASSSPGLAGTDTQYF. For the CDR3, the DNA is TGTGCCAGCAGCTCGCCCGGACTAGCGGGAACAGATACGCAGTATTTT. V gene TRBV5-4 combines with J gene TRBJ2-3; 12 positions match TRBD2. Germline CDR1 SGHNT, CDR2 YYREEE (reference sequence). The CDR3 totals 16 residues. Trimming removed 3 bases from V and 3 bases from J; junction bases left unmatched: 5.

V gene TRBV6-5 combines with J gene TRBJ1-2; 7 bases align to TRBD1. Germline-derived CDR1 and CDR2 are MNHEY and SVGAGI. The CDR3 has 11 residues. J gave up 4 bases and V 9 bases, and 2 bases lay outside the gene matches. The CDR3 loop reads CASRQGYGYTF. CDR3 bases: TGTGCCAGTCGACAGGGCTATGGCTACACCTTC.

CDR3 protein: CSVAQVGDQPQHF. Written as DNA, the CDR3 is TGCAGCGTTGCTCAGGTGGGCGACCAGCCCCAGCATTTT. The rearrangement uses TRBV29-1 and TRBJ1-5; D unresolved. From germline, CDR1 is SQVTM and CDR2 ANQGSEA. The CDR3 covers 13 residues. Trimming took 4 bases from V and 7 from J, leaving 14 bases between them.

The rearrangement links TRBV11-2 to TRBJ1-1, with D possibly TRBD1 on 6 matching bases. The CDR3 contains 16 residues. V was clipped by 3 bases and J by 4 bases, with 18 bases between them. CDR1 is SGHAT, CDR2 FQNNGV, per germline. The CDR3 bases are TGTGCCAGCAGCTTTCCAGCCCGAAGGGGGGGCACTGAAGCTTTCTTT. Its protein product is CASSFPARRGGTEAFF.

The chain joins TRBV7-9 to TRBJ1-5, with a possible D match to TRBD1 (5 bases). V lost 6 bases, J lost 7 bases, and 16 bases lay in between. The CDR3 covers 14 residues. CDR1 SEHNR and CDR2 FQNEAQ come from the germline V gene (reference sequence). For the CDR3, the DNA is TGTGCCAGCAGTATAGGAGGGGTGGACCAGCCCCAGCATTTT. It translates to CASSIGGVDQPQHF.